This T cell receptor beta chain was identified in a study of shared clonotypes between healthy human individuals. Study observations and caveats: Clonotype sharing across donors was expected to vary with sequencing depth. Larger richness was generally estimated for naive than memory subsets.

As to this clone: What it binds is not known.

Looked up from germline, CDR1 is ENHRY and CDR2 is SYGVKD. The CDR3 extends over 15 amino acids. J was trimmed by 0 bases and V by 11 bases; bases with no gene match: 12. Every subset had its genomic DNA shared out evenly among several immunoSEQ plates. The protocol was immunoSEQ multiplex PCR, while the TCRdb copy is restricted to in-frame clones and leaves out a portion. The table lists around 1.4 million clones, roughly 98.5% of them singletons. Sequenced input: naive CD4+ T cells sorted from blood. Sample subset: CD45RA+ positively selected. The chain couples TRBV10-3 to TRBJ2-7, with 8 nucleotides matching TRBD1. The receptor comes from a man in his thirties or forties in good health. CDR3 in amino acids: CAVTDRTGSSYEQYF. The CDR3 DNA is TGTGCCGTGACTGATAGGACAGGGAGCTCCTACGAGCAGTACTTC.